Listed below are T cell receptor beta chains from one sample, sequenced in a study of blood T cell repertoires in COVID-19. Produced via immunoSEQ multiplex PCR; TCRdb's table is partial and in-frame only. The sample carries roughly 290,000 clones, about 90% recorded once. The sample taken for sequencing was PBMCs or T cells enriched from blood (not recorded which). The receptors shown here come from a woman younger than 30 with acute COVID-19. Both conserved end residues are part of each CDR3. A D gene is named only where the DNA matches it firmly. Clone size is not always given. Where it is, it says once, few, many or a class for expanded clones.

D gene: TRBD1; clone size: -; V gene: TRBV5-1; J gene: TRBJ2-7; CDR3 protein: CASSPDRGIYEQYF; CDR3 DNA: TGCGCCAGCAGCCCGGACAGGGGGATTTACGAGCAGTACTTC
D gene: TRBD2; clone size: once; V gene: TRBV18; J gene: TRBJ2-3; CDR3 protein: CASSPRQREADTQYF; CDR3 DNA: TGTGCCAGCTCACCACGTCAGCGGGAGGCAGATACGCAGTATTTT
D gene: -; clone size: -; V gene: TRBV19; J gene: TRBJ1-5; CDR3 protein: CASSRRDNSNQPQHF; CDR3 DNA: TGTGCCAGTAGCCGGCGCGACAATAGCAATCAGCCCCAGCATTTT
D gene: TRBD1; clone size: once; V gene: TRBV2; J gene: TRBJ1-5; CDR3 protein: CASRMTGVSNQPQHF; CDR3 DNA: TGTGCCAGCAGAATGACAGGGGTTAGCAATCAGCCCCAGCATTTT
D gene: -; clone size: -; V gene: TRBV2; J gene: TRBJ2-1; CDR3 protein: CASMRGTAYNEQFF; CDR3 DNA: TGTGCCAGCATGAGGGGGACGGCCTACAATGAGCAGTTCTTC
D gene: TRBD1; clone size: -; V gene: TRBV28; J gene: TRBJ1-2; CDR3 protein: CASSTTGGYGYTF; CDR3 DNA: TGTGCCAGCAGCACTACAGGGGGCTATGGCTACACCTTC
D gene: TRBD2; clone size: -; V gene: TRBV7-9; J gene: TRBJ2-7; CDR3 protein: CASSLVGEGYEQYF; CDR3 DNA: TGTGCCAGCAGCTTAGTGGGGGAGGGGTACGAGCAGTACTTC
D gene: TRBD2; clone size: -; V gene: TRBV11-2; J gene: TRBJ2-3; CDR3 protein: CASSPRVGLTTDTQYF; CDR3 DNA: TGTGCCAGCAGCCCCCGAGTGGGACTAACGACAGATACGCAGTATTTT
D gene: TRBD1; clone size: -; V gene: TRBV10-2; J gene: TRBJ1-1; CDR3 protein: CASSSTGTGVFGNTEAFF; CDR3 DNA: TGCGCCAGCAGTTCTACCGGGACAGGGGTTTTCGGGAACACTGAAGCTTTCTTT
D gene: TRBD2; clone size: -; V gene: TRBV14; J gene: TRBJ2-5; CDR3 protein: CASSQDQSSGETQYF; CDR3 DNA: TGTGCCAGCAGCCAAGATCAGAGTAGCGGGGAGACCCAGTACTTC
D gene: -; clone size: -; V gene: TRBV15; J gene: TRBJ2-7; CDR3 protein: CATSRGAGLGYYEQYF; CDR3 DNA: TGTGCCACCAGCAGAGGGGCAGGGCTTGGTTACTACGAGCAGTACTTC
D gene: TRBD1; clone size: -; V gene: TRBV5-1; J gene: TRBJ2-7; CDR3 protein: CASSLQGKSYEQYF; CDR3 DNA: TGCGCCAGCAGCTTACAGGGGAAATCCTACGAGCAGTACTTC
D gene: TRBD2; clone size: once; V gene: TRBV6-6; J gene: TRBJ2-1; CDR3 protein: CASSPAGTSGVNEQFF; CDR3 DNA: TGTGCCAGCAGTCCTGCCGGGACTAGCGGGGTCAATGAGCAGTTCTTC
D gene: TRBD2; clone size: -; V gene: TRBV5-1; J gene: TRBJ2-1; CDR3 protein: CASTGGEEQFF; CDR3 DNA: TGCGCCAGCACCGGGGGGGAGGAGCAGTTCTTC
D gene: TRBD2; clone size: -; V gene: TRBV5-1; J gene: TRBJ2-1; CDR3 protein: CASSLTSGRAGEQFF; CDR3 DNA: TGCGCCAGCAGCTTGACTAGCGGGAGGGCCGGTGAGCAGTTCTTC
D gene: TRBD1; clone size: -; V gene: TRBV7-2; J gene: TRBJ1-1; CDR3 protein: CASSTPDRGNTEAFF; CDR3 DNA: TGTGCCAGCAGCACCCCGGACAGGGGGAACACTGAAGCTTTCTTT
D gene: TRBD1; clone size: -; V gene: TRBV5-1; J gene: TRBJ1-3; CDR3 protein: CASRRSGTGDGNTIYF; CDR3 DNA: TGCGCCAGCAGGAGGAGTGGGACAGGGGACGGAAACACCATATATTTT
D gene: TRBD2; clone size: -; V gene: TRBV5-4; J gene: TRBJ2-3; CDR3 protein: CASSLKGTSGTDTQYF; CDR3 DNA: TGTGCCAGCAGCTTGAAAGGGACTAGCGGTACAGATACGCAGTATTTT
D gene: TRBD1; clone size: -; V gene: TRBV10-3; J gene: TRBJ2-5; CDR3 protein: CAISESGRGPQQETQYF; CDR3 DNA: TGTGCCATCAGTGAGTCAGGAAGGGGGCCCCAACAAGAGACCCAGTACTTC
D gene: -; clone size: -; V gene: TRBV6-1; J gene: TRBJ1-2; CDR3 protein: CASSEANRAGGYTF; CDR3 DNA: TGTGCCAGCAGTGAAGCTAACAGGGCTGGTGGCTACACCTTC
D gene: -; clone size: -; V gene: TRBV7-9; J gene: TRBJ2-4; CDR3 protein: CASSFGVAKNIQYF; CDR3 DNA: TGTGCCAGCAGCTTCGGAGTAGCCAAAAACATTCAGTACTTC
D gene: TRBD2; clone size: -; V gene: TRBV18; J gene: TRBJ2-7; CDR3 protein: CASSPLGLAGGRSYEQYF; CDR3 DNA: TGTGCCAGCTCACCCCTGGGACTAGCGGGAGGCCGCTCCTACGAGCAGTACTTC
D gene: -; clone size: -; V gene: TRBV7-6; J gene: TRBJ2-2; CDR3 protein: CASSLGQAGELFF; CDR3 DNA: TGTGCCAGCAGCTTAGGACAAGCCGGGGAGCTGTTTTTT
D gene: -; clone size: -; V gene: TRBV11-2; J gene: TRBJ2-1; CDR3 protein: CASSLDRGNNEQFF; CDR3 DNA: TGTGCCAGCAGCTTAGATCGGGGTAACAATGAGCAGTTCTTC
D gene: -; clone size: -; V gene: TRBV30; J gene: TRBJ2-7; CDR3 protein: CAWTPPTADYYEQYF; CDR3 DNA: TGTGCCTGGACCCCTCCAACAGCAGATTACTACGAGCAGTACTTC
D gene: -; clone size: -; V gene: TRBV29-1; J gene: TRBJ2-1; CDR3 protein: CSVEVHVPEQFF; CDR3 DNA: TGCAGCGTTGAAGTACATGTCCCTGAGCAGTTCTTC
D gene: TRBD2; clone size: -; V gene: TRBV7-8; J gene: TRBJ2-2; CDR3 protein: CASSYGTSDTGELFF; CDR3 DNA: TGTGCCAGCAGCTACGGGACTAGCGACACCGGGGAGCTGTTTTTT
D gene: -; clone size: -; V gene: TRBV4-2; J gene: TRBJ2-1; CDR3 protein: CASSQEGAASSYNEQFF; CDR3 DNA: TGTGCCAGCAGCCAAGAAGGAGCGGCGAGCTCCTACAATGAGCAGTTCTTC
D gene: -; clone size: -; V gene: TRBV4-2; J gene: TRBJ2-3; CDR3 protein: CASSHGLPTDTQYF; CDR3 DNA: TGTGCCAGCAGCCACGGACTCCCCACAGATACGCAGTATTTT
D gene: TRBD1; clone size: -; V gene: TRBV3-1/TRBV3-2; J gene: TRBJ2-3; CDR3 protein: CASSEGARSMHTQYF; CDR3 DNA: TGTGCCAGCAGCGAGGGGGCGCGGTCGATGCATACGCAGTATTTT
D gene: -; clone size: -; V gene: TRBV5-6; J gene: TRBJ2-3; CDR3 protein: CASSLYWGAGTQYF; CDR3 DNA: TGTGCCAGCAGCTTATATTGGGGTGCGGGTACGCAGTATTTT
D gene: TRBD2; clone size: -; V gene: TRBV18; J gene: TRBJ2-5; CDR3 protein: CASSPLGLAGFETQYF; CDR3 DNA: TGTGCCAGCTCACCACTGGGACTAGCGGGATTTGAGACCCAGTACTTC
D gene: TRBD2; clone size: -; V gene: TRBV6-5; J gene: TRBJ2-7; CDR3 protein: CASSTGLAKTYEQYF; CDR3 DNA: TGTGCCAGCAGCACGGGACTAGCGAAAACCTACGAGCAGTACTTC
D gene: -; clone size: -; V gene: TRBV29-1; J gene: TRBJ1-1; CDR3 protein: CSVVGGSTEAFF; CDR3 DNA: TGCAGCGTTGTGGGGGGGAGCACTGAAGCTTTCTTT
D gene: TRBD1; clone size: few; V gene: TRBV18; J gene: TRBJ1-2; CDR3 protein: CASSPPTGTNYGYTF; CDR3 DNA: TGTGCCAGCTCACCTCCGACAGGGACTAACTATGGCTACACCTTC
D gene: -; clone size: -; V gene: TRBV30; J gene: TRBJ2-7; CDR3 protein: CAWSSGIAVAYEQYF; CDR3 DNA: TGTGCCTGGAGTTCGGGAATAGCGGTAGCTTACGAGCAGTACTTC
D gene: TRBD2; clone size: -; V gene: TRBV9; J gene: TRBJ2-3; CDR3 protein: CASSINSGRTRTDTQYF; CDR3 DNA: TGTGCCAGCAGCATCAATAGCGGGAGGACCCGCACAGATACGCAGTATTTT
D gene: TRBD1; clone size: once; V gene: TRBV5-1; J gene: TRBJ2-1; CDR3 protein: CASRPPTGVDEQFF; CDR3 DNA: TGCGCCAGCAGACCCCCGACAGGGGTCGATGAGCAGTTCTTC
D gene: TRBD1; clone size: -; V gene: TRBV7-9; J gene: TRBJ2-5; CDR3 protein: CASSLGGRQGKETQYF; CDR3 DNA: TGTGCCAGCAGTTTAGGAGGTAGACAGGGTAAGGAGACCCAGTACTTC
D gene: TRBD1; clone size: few; V gene: TRBV9; J gene: TRBJ2-7; CDR3 protein: CASSVEGQGYEQYF; CDR3 DNA: TGTGCCAGCAGCGTAGAGGGACAGGGTTACGAGCAGTACTTC
D gene: -; clone size: -; V gene: TRBV12-5; J gene: TRBJ2-3; CDR3 protein: CASGLVLRFGTDTQYF; CDR3 DNA: TGTGCTAGTGGTTTGGTACTTCGGTTTGGCACAGATACGCAGTATTTT
D gene: TRBD1; clone size: -; V gene: TRBV4-2; J gene: TRBJ2-2; CDR3 protein: CASSQDTGQVYTGELFF; CDR3 DNA: TGTGCCAGCAGCCAAGATACGGGACAGGTTTACACCGGGGAGCTGTTTTTT
D gene: -; clone size: -; V gene: TRBV7-2; J gene: TRBJ2-3; CDR3 protein: CASSFKTGDTQYF; CDR3 DNA: TGTGCCAGCAGCTTCAAGACGGGGGATACGCAGTATTTT
D gene: -; clone size: -; V gene: TRBV5-1; J gene: TRBJ1-5; CDR3 protein: CASSLGETGEPQHF; CDR3 DNA: TGCGCCAGCAGCTTGGGCGAGACAGGAGAGCCCCAGCATTTT
D gene: TRBD2; clone size: -; V gene: TRBV18; J gene: TRBJ2-7; CDR3 protein: CASSSSSSGRLEVQYF; CDR3 DNA: TGTGCCAGCTCCTCAAGCAGCAGCGGGAGGCTGGAGGTGCAGTACTTC
D gene: TRBD1; clone size: -; V gene: TRBV7-9; J gene: TRBJ1-6; CDR3 protein: CASSLALQGANSPLHF; CDR3 DNA: TGTGCCAGCAGCTTAGCTCTCCAGGGGGCTAATTCACCCCTCCACTTT
D gene: TRBD1; clone size: once; V gene: TRBV5-5; J gene: TRBJ1-4; CDR3 protein: CASSGRADRVGEKLFF; CDR3 DNA: TGTGCCAGCAGCGGAAGGGCGGACAGGGTTGGGGAAAAACTGTTTTTT
D gene: TRBD1; clone size: -; V gene: TRBV5-1; J gene: TRBJ2-1; CDR3 protein: CASSLRQGLTYNEQFF; CDR3 DNA: TGCGCCAGCAGCTTACGACAGGGTTTGACCTACAATGAGCAGTTCTTC
D gene: TRBD1; clone size: -; V gene: TRBV10-2; J gene: TRBJ1-1; CDR3 protein: CASRKSGTVNTEAFF; CDR3 DNA: TGCGCCAGCAGAAAATCAGGGACAGTGAACACTGAAGCTTTCTTT
D gene: TRBD2; clone size: -; V gene: TRBV4-3; J gene: TRBJ2-1; CDR3 protein: CASSQPAAGLAGVNEQFF; CDR3 DNA: TGCGCCAGCAGCCAACCAGCGGCGGGACTAGCGGGAGTAAATGAGCAGTTCTTC